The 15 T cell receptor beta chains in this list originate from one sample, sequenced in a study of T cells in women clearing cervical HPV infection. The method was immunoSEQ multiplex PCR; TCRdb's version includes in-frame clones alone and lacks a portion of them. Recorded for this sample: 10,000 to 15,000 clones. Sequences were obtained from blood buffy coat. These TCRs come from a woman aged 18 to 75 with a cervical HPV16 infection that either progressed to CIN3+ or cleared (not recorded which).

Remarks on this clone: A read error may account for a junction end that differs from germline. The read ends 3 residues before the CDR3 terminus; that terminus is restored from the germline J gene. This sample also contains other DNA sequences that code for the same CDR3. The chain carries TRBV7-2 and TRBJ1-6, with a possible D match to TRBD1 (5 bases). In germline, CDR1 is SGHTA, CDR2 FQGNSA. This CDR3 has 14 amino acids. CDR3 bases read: TGTGCCAGCAGCCTGACAGCTTATAATTCGCCC. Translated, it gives CASSLTAYNSP. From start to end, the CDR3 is CASSLTAYNSPLHF. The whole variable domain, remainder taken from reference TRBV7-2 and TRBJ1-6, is GAGVSQSPSNKVTEKGKDVELRCDPISGHTALYWYRQSLGQGLEFLIYFQGNSAPDKSGLPSDRFSAERTGGSVSTLTIQRTQQEDSAVYLCASSLTAYNSPLHFGNGTRLTVT.

The CDR3 is CASSDSGDNDYTF. Partial CDR3 DNA: TGTGCCAGCAGTGACTCAGGGGACAATGAC. This chain connects TRBV2 to TRBJ1-2; tentative D call: TRBD1 (6 bases). The CDR3 is cut off 3 residues early in the read; its end comes from the germline J gene. Germline assignment: CDR1 SNHLY and CDR2 FYNNEI. The CDR3 covers 13 residues.

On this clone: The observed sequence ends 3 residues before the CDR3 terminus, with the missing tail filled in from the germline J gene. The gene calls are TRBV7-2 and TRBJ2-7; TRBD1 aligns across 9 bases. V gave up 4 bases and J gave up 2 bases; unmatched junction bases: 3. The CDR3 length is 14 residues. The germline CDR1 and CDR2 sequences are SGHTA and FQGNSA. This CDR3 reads CASSSGQGAYEQYF. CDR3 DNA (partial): TGTGCCAGCAGCTCGGGACAGGGCGCCTACGAG.

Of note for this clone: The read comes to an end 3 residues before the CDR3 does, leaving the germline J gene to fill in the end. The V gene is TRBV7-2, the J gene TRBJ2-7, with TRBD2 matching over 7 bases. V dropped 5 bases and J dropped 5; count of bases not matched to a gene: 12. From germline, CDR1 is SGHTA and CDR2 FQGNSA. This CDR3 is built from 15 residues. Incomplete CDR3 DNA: TGTGCCAGCAGCCGAACAAATGGGGGGGTCCACGAG. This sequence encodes CASSRTNGGVHE. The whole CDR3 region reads CASSRTNGGVHEQYF.

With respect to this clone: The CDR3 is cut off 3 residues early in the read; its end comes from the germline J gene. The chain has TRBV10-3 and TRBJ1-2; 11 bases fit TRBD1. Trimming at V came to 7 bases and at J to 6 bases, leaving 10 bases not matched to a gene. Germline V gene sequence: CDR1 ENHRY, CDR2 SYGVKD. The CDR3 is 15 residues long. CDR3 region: CAITMDRGRMDGYTF. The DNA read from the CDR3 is TGTGCCATCACCATGGACAGGGGGCGTATGGATGGC.

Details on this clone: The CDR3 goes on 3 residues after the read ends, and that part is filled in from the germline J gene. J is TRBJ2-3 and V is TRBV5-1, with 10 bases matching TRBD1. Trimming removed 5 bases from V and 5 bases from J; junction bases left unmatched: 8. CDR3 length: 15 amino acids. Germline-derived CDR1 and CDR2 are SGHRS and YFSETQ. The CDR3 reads CASRAGQGMVDTQYF. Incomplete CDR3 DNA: TGCGCCAGCAGAGCGGGACAGGGGATGGTAGATACG.

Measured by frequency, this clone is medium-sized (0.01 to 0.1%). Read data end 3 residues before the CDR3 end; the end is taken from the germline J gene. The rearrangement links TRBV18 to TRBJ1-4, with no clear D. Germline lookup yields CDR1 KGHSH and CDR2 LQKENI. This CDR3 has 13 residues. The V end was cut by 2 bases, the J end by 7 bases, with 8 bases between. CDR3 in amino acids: CASSPDLTEKLFF. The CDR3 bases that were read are TGTGCCAGCTCACCAGACTTAACTGAAAAA.

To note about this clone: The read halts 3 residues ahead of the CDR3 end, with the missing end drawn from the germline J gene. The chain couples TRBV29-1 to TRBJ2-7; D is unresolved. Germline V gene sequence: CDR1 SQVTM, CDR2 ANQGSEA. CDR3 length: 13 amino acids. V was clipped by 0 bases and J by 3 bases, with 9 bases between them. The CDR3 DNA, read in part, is TGCAGCGTTGAAGATCGTGGCAGCTACGAG. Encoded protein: CSVEDRGSYE. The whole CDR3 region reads CSVEDRGSYEQYF.

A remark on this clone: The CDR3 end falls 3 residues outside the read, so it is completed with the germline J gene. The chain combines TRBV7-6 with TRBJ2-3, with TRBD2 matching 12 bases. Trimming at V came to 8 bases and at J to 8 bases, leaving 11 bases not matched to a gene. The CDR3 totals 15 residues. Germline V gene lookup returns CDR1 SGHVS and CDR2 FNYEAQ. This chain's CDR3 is CASPLGLAGGSTQYF. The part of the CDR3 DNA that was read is TGTGCCAGCCCACTGGGGCTAGCGGGGGGGAGTACG.

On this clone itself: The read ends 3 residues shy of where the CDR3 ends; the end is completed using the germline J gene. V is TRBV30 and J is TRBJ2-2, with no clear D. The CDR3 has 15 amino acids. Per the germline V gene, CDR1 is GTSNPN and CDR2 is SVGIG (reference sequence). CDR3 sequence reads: CAWSVAGATNEKLFF. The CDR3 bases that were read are TGTGCCTGGAGTGTTGCCGGAGCAACTAATGAAAAG. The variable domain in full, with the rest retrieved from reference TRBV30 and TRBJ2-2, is SQTIHQWPATLVQPVGSPLSLECTVEGTSNPNLYWYRQAAGRGLQLLFYSVGIGQISSEVPQNLSASRPQDRQFILSSKKLLLSDSGFYLCAWSVAGATNEKLFFGEGSRLTVL.

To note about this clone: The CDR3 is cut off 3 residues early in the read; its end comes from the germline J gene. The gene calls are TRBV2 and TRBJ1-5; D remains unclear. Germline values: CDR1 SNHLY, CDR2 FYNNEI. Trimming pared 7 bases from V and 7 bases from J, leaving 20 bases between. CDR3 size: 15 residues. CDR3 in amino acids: CASNRHALVEQPQHF. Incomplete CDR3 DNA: TGTGCCAGCAACCGACACGCACTCGTCGAGCAGCCC.

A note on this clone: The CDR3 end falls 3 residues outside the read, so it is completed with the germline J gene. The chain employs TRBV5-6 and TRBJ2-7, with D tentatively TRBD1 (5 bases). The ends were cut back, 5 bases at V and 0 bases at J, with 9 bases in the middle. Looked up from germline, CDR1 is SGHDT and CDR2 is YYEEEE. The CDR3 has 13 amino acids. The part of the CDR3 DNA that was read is TGTGCCAGCAGACAGGAAGCCTCCTACGAG. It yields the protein CASRQEASYE. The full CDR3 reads CASRQEASYEQYF.

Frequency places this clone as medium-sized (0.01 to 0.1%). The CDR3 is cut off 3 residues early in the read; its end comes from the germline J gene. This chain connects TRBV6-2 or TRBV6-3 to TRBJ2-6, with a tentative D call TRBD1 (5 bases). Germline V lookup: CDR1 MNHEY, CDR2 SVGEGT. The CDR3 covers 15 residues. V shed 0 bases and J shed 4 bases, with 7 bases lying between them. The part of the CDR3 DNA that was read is TGTGCCAGCAGTTACTCAGGGGTCGGGGCCAACGTC. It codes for CASSYSGVGANV. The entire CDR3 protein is CASSYSGVGANVLTF.

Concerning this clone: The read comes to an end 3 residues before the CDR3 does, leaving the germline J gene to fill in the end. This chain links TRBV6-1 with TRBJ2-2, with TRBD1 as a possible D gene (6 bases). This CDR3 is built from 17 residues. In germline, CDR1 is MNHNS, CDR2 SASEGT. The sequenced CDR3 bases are TGTGCCAGCAGTGAAGAAGTGGCAGGGGCCGGGTGGGAAAAG. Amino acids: CASSEEVAGAGWEK. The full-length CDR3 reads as CASSEEVAGAGWEKLFF.

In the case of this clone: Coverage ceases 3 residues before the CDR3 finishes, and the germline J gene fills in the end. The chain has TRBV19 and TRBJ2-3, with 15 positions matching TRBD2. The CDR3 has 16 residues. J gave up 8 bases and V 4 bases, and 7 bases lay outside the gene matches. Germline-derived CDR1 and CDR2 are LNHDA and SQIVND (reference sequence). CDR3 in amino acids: CASSTWTSGGVGTQYF. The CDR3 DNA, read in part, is TGTGCCAGTAGTACCTGGACTAGCGGGGGGGTGGGTACG.